Reported below is one TCR beta chain. The data were obtained in a study of blood T cell repertoires in COVID-19. Study-level information: Whether acute or convalescent, the COVID-19 samples came from the United States, Italy and Spain. PBMCs, B-cell-depleted T cells, or T cells were the source of the cDNA or gDNA that made up the material.

This CDR3 region has 15 residues. V was trimmed by 0 bases and J by 0 bases, leaving 9 bases between them. Per the germline V gene, CDR1 is SGDLS and CDR2 is YYNGEE. In the original processing: Counts of nucleated cells, estimated from reference gene primer amplification, were obtained. TCRdb's copy holds only in-frame clones and misses some; the assay was immunoSEQ multiplex PCR. Clone size and V and J calls were adopted from that table, with D and trimming inferred from the DNA. The top ten clones hold 3% to 4.5% of a sample with around 150,000 clones, under 85% of them seen once. The clonotype originates from a woman aged 80 or over with acute or convalescent COVID-19. The sequenced material came from peripheral blood. The chain couples TRBV9 to TRBJ1-1, with D unclear. This CDR3 reads CASSVGGIMNTEAFF. CDR3 in DNA: TGTGCCAGCAGCGTAGGAGGGATCATGAACACTGAAGCTTTCTTT.